This T cell receptor beta chain originates from a study of T cell changes during pregnancy in multiple sclerosis. This CDR3 has 14 residues. Germline CDR1 SGHRS, CDR2 YFSETQ. After removal of 4 bases from V and 10 bases from J, the junction contained 5 bases not matched to a gene. Repertoires were generated with immunoSEQ multiplex PCR, while TCRdb's copy carries only in-frame clones and drops some. The data contain under 95,000 clones, almost 95% of them singletons. Sample: peripheral blood, taken after pregnancy. This TCR was recovered from a female donor with multiple sclerosis, enrolled in a pregnancy study. The chain joins TRBV5-1 to TRBJ2-1, with 13 bases fitting TRBD2. CDR3: CASSPGLAGNEQFF. CDR3 nucleotide sequence: TGCGCCAGCAGCCCGGGACTAGCGGGAAACGAGCAGTTCTTC.